These 26 T cell receptor beta chains were sequenced from one sample in a study of human T cells and chemical hapten exposure. Time point defined: healthy volunteer bleed at 2 weeks. Unfractionated whole blood yielded total RNA. One entry per CDR3 protein, called by TCRdb with MiXCR from the RACE reads. The data contain about 46,000 distinct CDR3 sequences, about 3.9% of them singletons. Sequences were obtained from whole blood. These receptors were obtained from a female donor in good health. Some clones in this sample may be carry-over from other donors' samples.

This clonotype was observed many times. The gene calls are TRBV18 and TRBJ2-1, with 7 bases fitting TRBD2. After removal of 0 bases from V and 8 bases from J, the junction contained 7 bases not matched to a gene. The CDR3 is 15 residues long. Germline V gene sequence: CDR1 KGHSH, CDR2 LQKENI. The CDR3 nucleotides are TGTGCCAGCTCACCACCGCGGGGGAGTCCGGATGAGCAGTTCTTC. Its translation: CASSPPRGSPDEQFF.

In this sample, this clonotype turned up many times. The chain links TRBV5-1 to TRBJ2-1, with 8 bases identical to TRBD2. Germline CDR1 SGHRS, CDR2 YFSETQ. Unmatched junction bases numbered 8, after V lost 4 bases and J lost 8 bases. This CDR3 has 14 amino acids. The CDR3 reads CASSPGLDLDEQFF. CDR3 DNA: TGCGCCAGCAGCCCGGGACTAGATCTAGATGAGCAGTTCTTC.

This clonotype was counted at least ten times. The chain uses TRBV5-1 and TRBJ1-3; 10 bases are shared with TRBD1. Germline loops: CDR1 SGHRS, CDR2 YFSETQ. This CDR3 spans 17 amino acids. V gave up 4 bases and J gave up 0 bases; unmatched junction bases: 7. The CDR3 loop reads CASSPTTGGNSGNTIYF. CDR3 coding DNA: TGCGCCAGCAGCCCAACGACAGGGGGCAACTCTGGAAACACCATATATTTT.

In this sample, this clonotype turned up many times. The chain couples TRBV6-5 to TRBJ1-1; D possibly corresponds to TRBD1 (5 bases). The CDR3 spans 15 residues. The germline V gene has CDR1 MNHEY and CDR2 SVGAGI. The V end was cut by 7 bases, the J end by 6 bases, with 21 bases between. CDR3 sequence: CASTRGGVQVSEAFF. CDR3 in DNA: TGTGCCAGCACCCGAGGAGGGGTCCAGGTATCTGAAGCTTTCTTT.

This clonotype has at least ten counts. The J gene is TRBJ1-1, the V gene TRBV5-1; D is unclear. The CDR3 contains 13 residues. V gave up 5 bases and J gave up 8 bases, with 16 bases separating them. Germline CDR1 is SGHRS and CDR2 is YFSETQ. This CDR3 is CASRGQAPLEAFF. The CDR3, as DNA: TGCGCCAGCAGAGGGCAAGCCCCCCTAGAAGCTTTCTTT.

The chain combines TRBV4-3 with TRBJ1-5; D is uncertain. Germline CDR1 LGHNA, CDR2 YSLEER. V lost 6 bases and J 3 bases, leaving 18 bases between the germline ends. This CDR3 contains 16 residues. The CDR3 loop is CASRPGPGVDNQPQHF. The CDR3 DNA is TGCGCCAGCAGACCAGGCCCCGGGGTTGACAATCAGCCCCAGCATTTT.

In its sample, this clonotype was seen many times. CDR3 nucleotide sequence: TGTGCCAGCAGTGTTGGGACTAGCGGGGGGGGGAATGAGCAGTTCTTC. Protein: CASSVGTSGGGNEQFF. The chain joins TRBV12-3 or TRBV12-4 to TRBJ2-1, with 16 bases lining up with TRBD2. The CDR3 is 16 residues long. The trim removed 5 bases at V and 7 bases at J, leaving 5 bases unmatched.

This clonotype was observed many times. The junction differs from germline at one of its ends, possibly a read error. The CDR3 region has the DNA TGTGCTAGCAGCTTCGGGGGGCTAGGGCAATTCTTC. Translation gives CASSFGGLGQFF. The genes are TRBV7-7 and TRBJ2-1; TRBD2 is a possible D gene (7 bases). The CDR3 loop spans 12 amino acids. Germline V gene sequence: CDR1 SSHAT, CDR2 FNYEAQ (reference sequence). The whole variable domain, filled in from reference TRBV7-7 and TRBJ2-1, reads GAGVSQSPRYKVTKRGQDVTLRCDPISSHATLYWYQQALGQGPEFLTYFNYEAQPDKSGLPSDRFSAERPEGSISTLTIQRTEQRDSAMYRCASSFGGLGQFFGPGTRLTVL.

There are many counts of this clonotype. The chain employs TRBV7-3 and TRBJ2-3; D may be TRBD1 (5 bases). Trimming removed 5 bases from V and 11 bases from J, with 17 bases in between. The germline gives CDR1 SGHTA, CDR2 FQGTGA. CDR3 length equals 13 residues. CDR3 sequence reads: CASSRVQGKGQYF. CDR3 DNA sequence: TGTGCCAGCAGCCGAGTTCAGGGAAAGGGGCAGTATTTT.

The sample holds many counts of this clonotype. V and J are TRBV18 and TRBJ1-1; D is unresolved. CDR1 is KGHSH and CDR2 is LQKENI in the germline V gene. This CDR3 spans 15 amino acids. V lost 1 base to trimming and J lost 4 bases, with 13 bases between them. CDR3 in DNA: TGTGCCAGCTCACCACAAATCGGGGATCCCACTGAAGCTTTCTTT. Amino acid sequence: CASSPQIGDPTEAFF.

This clonotype was found many times. The gene calls are TRBV6-2 or TRBV6-3 and TRBJ2-6; D possibly corresponds to TRBD2 (6 bases). Per germline, CDR1 MNHEY and CDR2 SVGEGT. The CDR3 length is 16 residues. V dropped 4 bases and J dropped 2 bases, with 12 bases sitting between them. CDR3 protein: CASSWRALTGANVLTF. CDR3 bases: TGTGCCAGCAGTTGGAGGGCCCTTACTGGGGCCAACGTCCTGACTTTC.

As to this clonotype: The junction departs from germline at one end; a sequencing error may be responsible. The chain recombines TRBV6-2 or TRBV6-3 with TRBJ1-1; D perhaps matches TRBD1 (6 bases). Germline V CDR1 and CDR2: MNHEY, SVGEGT. This CDR3 has 14 amino acids. CDR3 nucleotide sequence: TGTGCCAGCAGTTGGGGGGCAGGAGGCACTGGAGCTTTCTTT. This gives the protein CASSWGAGGTGAFF.

This clonotype came up many times. The chain employs TRBV5-1 and TRBJ1-4; tentatively, D is TRBD1 (6 bases). V gave up 2 bases and J gave up 5 bases, with 16 bases separating them. The CDR3 spans 16 residues. Germline loops: CDR1 SGHRS, CDR2 YFSETQ. The CDR3 region has the DNA TGCGCCAGCAGCTTTAACGTGGGACAAGGAAATGAAAAACTGTTTTTT. Translating it yields CASSFNVGQGNEKLFF.

V gene TRBV5-1 combines with J gene TRBJ2-3; 10 bases match TRBD2. The germline gives CDR1 SGHRS, CDR2 YFSETQ. The V and J ends lost 5 bases and 4 bases, in that order; junction bases with no gene match: 13. This CDR3 is built from 17 residues. Written as DNA, the CDR3 is TGCGCCAGCAGTTCTAGCGGGGGAATAAACCGGGCAGATACGCAGTATTTT. Translated, it gives CASSSSGGINRADTQYF.

The chain uses TRBV5-1 and TRBJ2-3; D is ambiguous. The V gene lost 0 bases and the J gene lost 2 bases, with 7 bases spanning the gap. The CDR3 sequence is 14 residues long. The germline V gene encodes CDR1 SGHRS and CDR2 YFSETQ. The CDR3 loop is CASSLEANTDTQYF. CDR3 DNA sequence: TGCGCCAGCAGCTTGGAGGCCAACACAGATACGCAGTATTTT.

This clonotype was seen repeatedly, ten times or more. V and J are TRBV5-1 and TRBJ2-7; TRBD1 matches at 8 bases. After removal of 1 base from V and 6 bases from J, the junction contained 6 bases not matched to a gene. There are 14 residues in the CDR3. Germline V CDR1 and CDR2: SGHRS, YFSETQ. CDR3 DNA sequence: TGCGCCAGCAGCTTGAGAGTCGGACAGGGCGAGCAGTACTTC. The encoded protein is CASSLRVGQGEQYF.

This clonotype was picked up a small number of times. The chain employs TRBV19 and TRBJ2-5; D is perhaps TRBD1 (7 bases). Per the germline V gene, CDR1 is LNHDA and CDR2 is SQIVND (reference sequence). This CDR3 comprises 15 residues. Trimming shortened V by 5 bases and J by 7 bases, and 20 bases separated the two germline ends. Written as DNA, the CDR3 is TGTGCCAGTAGTTCCCGACAGGGTGTCGGGGGGACCCAGTACTTC. Translating gives CASSSRQGVGGTQYF.

Regarding this clonotype: With a much larger clone just one base away, this may be a read error. The chain has TRBV4-3 and TRBJ2-3; 7 bases are shared with TRBD2. This CDR3 is 16 amino acids long. The V and J ends lost 3 bases and 1 base, in that order; junction bases with no gene match: 7. Germline V gene sequence: CDR1 LGHNA, CDR2 YSLEER. As DNA, the CDR3 is TGCGCCAGCAGCCACAAGATCCGGGGGGGCACAGATACGCAGTATTTT. Amino acid sequence: CASSHKIRGGTDTQYF.

In its sample, this clonotype was seen many times. CDR3 bases: TGCGCCAGCAGCTTTCGGGGTGAGAGAGGGTACGGCTATGGCTACACCTTC. This encodes CASSFRGERGYGYGYTF. This chain connects TRBV5-1 to TRBJ1-2; D gene uncertain. The CDR3 is 17 amino acids. V dropped 2 bases and J dropped 4 bases, with 21 bases sitting between them. The germline V gene encodes CDR1 SGHRS and CDR2 YFSETQ.

V is TRBV27 and J is TRBJ1-5; tentative D call: TRBD1 (6 bases). V gave up 6 bases and J gave up 9 bases, with 24 bases separating them. The CDR3 is 16 residues long. Germline V gene lookup returns CDR1 MNHEY and CDR2 SMNVEV (reference sequence). CDR3 protein: CASRLGGGLRSGPQHF. CDR3 sequence (DNA): TGTGCCAGCAGACTCGGAGGGGGGCTCCGATCAGGGCCCCAGCATTTT.

This clonotype occurred many times. V is TRBV10-3 and J is TRBJ2-7; 9 bases are a match to TRBD1. Germline CDR1 is ENHRY and CDR2 is SYGVKD. The CDR3 loop spans 14 amino acids. The V gene end was trimmed by 7 bases and the J gene end by 4 bases; junction bases not matched to a gene: 8. The CDR3 sequence: CAINPGQGSYEQYF. CDR3 bases: TGTGCCATCAACCCCGGACAGGGGTCATACGAGCAGTACTTC.

This clonotype was recorded many times. The J gene is TRBJ1-1, the V gene TRBV29-1; TRBD1 aligns across 7 bases. Trimming took 5 bases from V and 4 from J; bases not matched to a gene: 16. Germline V gene sequence: CDR1 SQVTM, CDR2 ANQGSEA. The CDR3 sequence is 16 residues long. CDR3 nucleotides: TGCAGCGTTAACGGAGGGGGCGCCGCCGGAGGCACTGAAGCTTTCTTT. It encodes CSVNGGGAAGGTEAFF. The whole variable domain, filled in from reference TRBV29-1 and TRBJ1-1, reads SAVISQKPSRDICQRGTSLTIQCQVDSQVTMMFWYRQQPGQSLTLIATANQGSEATYESGFVIDKFPISRPNLTFSTLTVSNMSPEDSSIYLCSVNGGGAAGGTEAFFGQGTRLTVV.

This clonotype was observed many times. V is TRBV28 and J is TRBJ2-3, with 8 bases aligning to TRBD2. V dropped 3 bases and J dropped 2; count of bases not matched to a gene: 13. The germline V gene has CDR1 MDHEN and CDR2 SYDVKM. There are 18 residues in the CDR3. DNA of the CDR3: TGTGCCAGCAGTTTGAAGGTTCGCCTAGCGGGCTTCACAGATACGCAGTATTTT. Amino acid sequence: CASSLKVRLAGFTDTQYF.

In this sample, this clonotype turned up many times. The chain is built from TRBV10-3 and TRBJ2-7; D not resolved. The CDR3 sequence is 13 residues long. Between the trimmed V and J ends, which lost 6 bases and 0 bases, there was a span of 9 bases. Germline V gene data show CDR1 as ENHRY and CDR2 as SYGVKD. CDR3 sequence reads: CAIRPPISYEQYF. The DNA for the CDR3 is TGTGCCATCAGGCCCCCGATCTCCTACGAGCAGTACTTC.

This clonotype has a count of ten or more. The chain links TRBV5-1 to TRBJ2-1, with TRBD1 matching 10 bases. CDR1 is SGHRS and CDR2 is YFSETQ in the germline V gene. With 0 bases clipped from V and 8 bases from J, the junction kept 11 bases outside the gene matches. The CDR3 sequence is 17 residues long. The CDR3 nucleotides read TGCGCCAGCAGCTTGGGTACTACCGGGACAGGGGCCGATGAGCAGTTCTTC. It yields the protein CASSLGTTGTGADEQFF.

This clonotype showed up just a few times. The V and J genes are TRBV6-2 or TRBV6-3 and TRBJ1-5; D remains ambiguous. V was cut by 4 bases and J by 2 bases, with 9 bases left in between. There are 14 residues in the CDR3. Germline loops: CDR1 MNHEY, CDR2 SVGEGT. In DNA, the CDR3 is TGTGCCAGCAGTTCCTCCTGGGGCAATCAGCCCCAGCATTTT. Its protein is CASSSSWGNQPQHF.